This T cell receptor (beta chain) was sequenced in a study of blood T cell repertoires in COVID-19. The wider study: Whether acute or convalescent, the COVID-19 samples came from the United States, Italy and Spain. PBMCs, B-cell-depleted T cells, or T cells were the source of the cDNA or gDNA that made up the material.

Assay used: immunoSEQ multiplex PCR; TCRdb lists only in-frame clones, some missing. This sample has about 120,000 clones, with more than 75% found just once. Concerning this clone itself: The junction and the germline gene differ at one end; a read error may be behind it.

The CDR3 covers 14 residues. Germline V gene sequence: CDR1 SGHRS, CDR2 YFSETQ. The chain employs TRBV5-1 and TRBJ1-2; possible D gene TRBD1, 6 bases. The TCR comes from a man in his fifties or sixties with acute or convalescent COVID-19. Source material: peripheral blood. In nucleotides, the CDR3 is TGCGCCAGCAGTTTGGACAGTATCGTGACGGGCTACACCTTC. Its translation: CASSLDSIVTGYTF.